Here is one T cell receptor (beta chain) with its context. The CDR3 covers 16 residues. Trimming removed 5 bases from V and 5 bases from J; junction bases left unmatched: 11. The germline gives CDR1 SGHVS, CDR2 FNYEAQ. These data come from a study of resident and recirculating memory T cells in vitiligo. Repertoires were generated with immunoSEQ multiplex PCR, while TCRdb's copy carries only in-frame clones and drops some. The repertoire holds 72,000 or so clones, around 90% seen once, with roughly 5.1% in the top ten. No patient showed confetti depigmentation, a clinical sign of active disease. The sequencing sample was made of blood. J is TRBJ2-2 and V is TRBV7-6; the match to TRBD1 covers 7 bases. This sequence originates from a male donor with vitiligo. The CDR3 reads CASSVDRDSPTGELFF. The CDR3 DNA reads as TGTGCCAGCAGCGTCGACAGGGATTCTCCAACCGGGGAGCTGTTTTTT.